This T cell receptor (beta chain) came from a study of shared clonotypes between healthy human individuals. The V end was cut by 4 bases, the J end by 5 bases, with 6 bases between. Germline CDR1 and CDR2: SGHNT and YYREEE (reference sequence). The CDR3 contains 12 residues. With respect to this clone: This sample also contains other DNA sequences that code for the same CDR3.

It was across several immunoSEQ plates that each subset's genomic DNA was evenly split. The protocol was immunoSEQ multiplex PCR, while the TCRdb copy is restricted to in-frame clones and leaves out a portion. The data show about 520,000 clones, more than 75% seen once. Sequencing was done on a sample of PBMCs. The receptor was derived from a woman aged 40 to 50 in good health. Some clones in this sample may be carry-over from other donors' samples. The genes are TRBV5-4 and TRBJ1-4; the D is unclear. The CDR3 spells CASSRANEKLFF. For the CDR3, the DNA is TGTGCCAGCAGCCGGGCCAATGAAAAACTGTTTTTT.